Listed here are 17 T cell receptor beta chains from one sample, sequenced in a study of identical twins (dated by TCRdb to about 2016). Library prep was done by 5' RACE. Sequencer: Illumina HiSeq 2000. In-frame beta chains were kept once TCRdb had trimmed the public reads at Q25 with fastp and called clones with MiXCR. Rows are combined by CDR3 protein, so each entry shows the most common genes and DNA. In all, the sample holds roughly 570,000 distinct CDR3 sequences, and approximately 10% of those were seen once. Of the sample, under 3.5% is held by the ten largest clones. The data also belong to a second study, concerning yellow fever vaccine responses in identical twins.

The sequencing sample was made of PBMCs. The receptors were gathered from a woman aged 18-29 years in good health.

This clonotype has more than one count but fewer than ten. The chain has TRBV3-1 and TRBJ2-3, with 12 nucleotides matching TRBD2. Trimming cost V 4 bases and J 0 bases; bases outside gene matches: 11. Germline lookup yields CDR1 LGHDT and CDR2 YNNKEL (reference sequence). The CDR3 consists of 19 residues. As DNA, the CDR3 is TGTGCCAGCAGCCCTTTTGTACTAGCGGGAGGTTTAAGCACAGATACGCAGTATTTT. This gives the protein CASSPFVLAGGLSTDTQYF.

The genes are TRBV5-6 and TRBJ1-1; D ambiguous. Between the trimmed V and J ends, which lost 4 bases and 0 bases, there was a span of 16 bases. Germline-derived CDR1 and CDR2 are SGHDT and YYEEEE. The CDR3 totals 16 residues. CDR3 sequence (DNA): TGTGCCAGCAGCCTGACGGAGCTCTTTATGAACACTGAAGCTTTCTTT. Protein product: CASSLTELFMNTEAFF. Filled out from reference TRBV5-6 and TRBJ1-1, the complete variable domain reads DAGVTQSPTHLIKTRGQQVTLRCSPKSGHDTVSWYQQALGQGPQFIFQYYEEEERQRGNFPDRFSGHQFPNYSSELNVNALLLGDSALYLCASSLTELFMNTEAFFGQGTRLTVV.

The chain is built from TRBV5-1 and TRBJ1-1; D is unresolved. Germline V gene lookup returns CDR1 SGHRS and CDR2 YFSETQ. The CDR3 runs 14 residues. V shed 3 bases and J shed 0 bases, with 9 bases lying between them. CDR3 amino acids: CASSSDGMNTEAFF. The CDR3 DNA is TGCGCCAGCAGCTCAGACGGCATGAACACTGAAGCTTTCTTT.

CDR3 region: CASRRQGRYSGANVLTF. The CDR3, as DNA: TGTGCCAGCAGGAGACAGGGGAGGTACAGTGGGGCCAACGTCCTGACTTTC. The gene calls are TRBV12-3 or TRBV12-4 and TRBJ2-6; 8 bases map to TRBD1. V was clipped by 6 bases and J by 3 bases; unmatched bases: 10. CDR3 length: 17 residues.

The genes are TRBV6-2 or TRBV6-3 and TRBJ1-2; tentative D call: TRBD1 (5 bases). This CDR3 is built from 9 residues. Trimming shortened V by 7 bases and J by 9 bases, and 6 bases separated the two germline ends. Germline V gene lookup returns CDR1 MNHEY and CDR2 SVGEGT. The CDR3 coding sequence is TGTGCCAGCACGGACAGCTACACCTTC. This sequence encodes CASTDSYTF.

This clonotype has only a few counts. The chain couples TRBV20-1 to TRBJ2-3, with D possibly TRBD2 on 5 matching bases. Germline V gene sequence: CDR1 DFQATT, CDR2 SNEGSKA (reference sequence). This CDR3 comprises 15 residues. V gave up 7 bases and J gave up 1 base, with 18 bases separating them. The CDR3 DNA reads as TGCAGTGTTCTCCCGGTCGGGGTGGGCACAGATACGCAGTATTTT. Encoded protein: CSVLPVGVGTDTQYF.

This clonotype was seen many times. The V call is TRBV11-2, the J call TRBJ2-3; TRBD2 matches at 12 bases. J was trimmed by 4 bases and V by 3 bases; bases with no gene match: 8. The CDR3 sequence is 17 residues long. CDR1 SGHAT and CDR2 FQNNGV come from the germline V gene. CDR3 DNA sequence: TGTGCCAGCAGCTTCTACCGACTAGCGGGAGTCCCAGATACGCAGTATTTT. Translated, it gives CASSFYRLAGVPDTQYF.

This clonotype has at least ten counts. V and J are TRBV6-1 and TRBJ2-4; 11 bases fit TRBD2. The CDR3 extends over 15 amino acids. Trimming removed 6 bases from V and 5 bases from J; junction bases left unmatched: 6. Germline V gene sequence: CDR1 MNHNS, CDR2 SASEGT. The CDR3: CASRRSGGAENIQYF. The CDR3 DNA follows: TGTGCCAGCAGACGTAGCGGGGGGGCTGAAAACATTCAGTACTTC.

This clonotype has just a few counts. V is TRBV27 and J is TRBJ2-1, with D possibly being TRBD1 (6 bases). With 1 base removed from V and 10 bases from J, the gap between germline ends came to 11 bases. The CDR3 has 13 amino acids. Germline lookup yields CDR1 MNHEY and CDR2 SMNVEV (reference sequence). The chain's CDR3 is CASSLWSGTEQFF. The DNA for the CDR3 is TGTGCCAGCAGTTTATGGTCCGGGACAGAGCAGTTCTTC.

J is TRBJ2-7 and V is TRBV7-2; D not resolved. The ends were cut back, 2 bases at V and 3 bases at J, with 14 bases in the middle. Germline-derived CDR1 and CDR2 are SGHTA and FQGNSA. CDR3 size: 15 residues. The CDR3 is CASSLPATKHYEQYF. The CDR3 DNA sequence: TGTGCCAGCAGCTTACCAGCCACCAAACACTACGAGCAGTACTTC.

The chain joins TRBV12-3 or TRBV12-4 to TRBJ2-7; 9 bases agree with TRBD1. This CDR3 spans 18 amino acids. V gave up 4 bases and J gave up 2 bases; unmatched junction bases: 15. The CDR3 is CASSSGTGIPLAPYEQYF. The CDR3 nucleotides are TGTGCCAGCAGTTCCGGGACAGGGATTCCTTTGGCTCCCTACGAGCAGTACTTC.

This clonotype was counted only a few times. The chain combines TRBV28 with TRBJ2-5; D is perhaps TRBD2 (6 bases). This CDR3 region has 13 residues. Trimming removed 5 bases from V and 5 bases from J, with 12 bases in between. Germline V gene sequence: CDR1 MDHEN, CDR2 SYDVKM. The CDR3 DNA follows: TGTGCCAGCAGTAGGGACTTGGCGGAGACCCAGTACTTC. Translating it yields CASSRDLAETQYF. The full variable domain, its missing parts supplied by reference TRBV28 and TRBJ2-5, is DVKVTQSSRYLVKRTGEKVFLECVQDMDHENMFWYRQDPGLGLRLIYFSYDVKMKEKGDIPEGYSVSREKKERFSLILESASTNQTSMYLCASSRDLAETQYFGPGTRLLVL.

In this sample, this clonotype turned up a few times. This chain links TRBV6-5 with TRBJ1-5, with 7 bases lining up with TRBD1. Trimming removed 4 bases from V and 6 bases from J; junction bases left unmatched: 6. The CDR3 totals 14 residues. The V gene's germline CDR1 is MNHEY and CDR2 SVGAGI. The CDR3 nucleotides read TGTGCCAGCAGTTCAGGAGGGGGCGGTCAGCCCCAGCATTTT. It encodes CASSSGGGGQPQHF.

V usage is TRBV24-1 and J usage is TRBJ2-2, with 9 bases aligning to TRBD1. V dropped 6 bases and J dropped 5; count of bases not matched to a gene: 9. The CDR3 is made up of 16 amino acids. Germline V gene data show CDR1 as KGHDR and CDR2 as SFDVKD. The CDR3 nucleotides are TGTGCCACCAGTCTGTCAACAGGGGGCTTTACCGGGGAGCTGTTTTTT. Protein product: CATSLSTGGFTGELFF.

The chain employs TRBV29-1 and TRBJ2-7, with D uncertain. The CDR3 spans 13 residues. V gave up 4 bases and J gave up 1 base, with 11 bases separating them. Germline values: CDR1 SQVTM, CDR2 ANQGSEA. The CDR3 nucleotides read TGCAGCGTTGTATCCCAGTCTTCCTACGAGCAGTACTTC. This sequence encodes CSVVSQSSYEQYF.

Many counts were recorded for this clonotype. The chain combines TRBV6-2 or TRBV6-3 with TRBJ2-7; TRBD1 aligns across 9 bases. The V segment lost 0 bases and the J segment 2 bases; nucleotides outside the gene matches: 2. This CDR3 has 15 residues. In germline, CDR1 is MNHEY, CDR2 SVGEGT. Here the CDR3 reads CASSYSGTGPYEQYF. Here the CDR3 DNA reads TGTGCCAGCAGTTACTCCGGGACAGGGCCCTACGAGCAGTACTTC.

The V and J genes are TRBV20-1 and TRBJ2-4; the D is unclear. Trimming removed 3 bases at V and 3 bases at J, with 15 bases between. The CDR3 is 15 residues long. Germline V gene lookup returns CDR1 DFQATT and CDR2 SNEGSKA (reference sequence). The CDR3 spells CSASLSPKDKNIQYF. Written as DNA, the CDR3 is TGCAGTGCTAGTTTGTCTCCCAAGGACAAAAACATTCAGTACTTC.